This T cell receptor (beta chain) was recorded in a study of cytomegalovirus exposure and HLA in healthy donors. Study-wide background: Roughly 80 million unique TCRs from HLA-typed donors were held in an early data release. Genotyping of 398 donors showed that roughly 83% belonged to the Caucasian-associated ancestry cluster.

Primers included in the PCR were 60 Vbeta and 13 Jbeta primers. Sequencing was performed with immunoSEQ multiplex PCR; in TCRdb, only in-frame clones are kept and a portion is missing. This table holds approximately 92,000 clones, about two thirds found once. Donors in the study were healthy people who gave bone marrow. Germline assignment: CDR1 SGHRS and CDR2 YFSETQ. The CDR3 sequence is 11 residues long. Trimming took off 4 bases at V and 8 bases at J, with 7 bases between the two ends. Whole-study results and caveats: Researchers catalogued over 150 TCR beta chains as cytomegalovirus-associated.

This clone showed up just once. Its antigen remains unknown. Sequenced input: PBMCs. The V call is TRBV5-1, the J call TRBJ2-1, with D unclear. The clonotype was recovered from a man aged 50-60 years in good health and CMV-seronegative. The CDR3 spells CASSISHEQFF. CDR3 DNA sequence: TGCGCCAGCAGCATATCCCATGAGCAGTTCTTC.